What follows are 19 T cell receptor beta chains derived from one specimen sequenced in a study of graft-versus-host responses after intestinal transplantation. These receptors lack a known antigen. Profiled with immunoSEQ multiplex PCR; TCRdb holds only in-frame clones, not every one. The sample carries about 50,000 clones, around 90% recorded once. The input for sequencing was unstimulated CD4+ T cells sorted from spleen or lymph node cells, taken before transplant. The source is a human donor who was the organ donor for an intestinal transplant.

V is TRBV4-1 and J is TRBJ2-1; D unclear. V was clipped by 2 bases and J by 9 bases, with 14 bases between them. Germline V CDR1 and CDR2: MGHRA, YSYEKL. This CDR3 has 14 amino acids. The CDR3 DNA reads as TGCGCCAGCAGCCAACCGATGGGTCGAGCTGAGCAGTTCTTC. This encodes CASSQPMGRAEQFF.

This clone was found once. The V gene is TRBV19, the J gene TRBJ1-1; D is possibly TRBD1 (5 bases). CDR3 length: 15 residues. The ends were cut back, 2 bases at V and 0 bases at J, with 10 bases in the middle. The germline V gene has CDR1 LNHDA and CDR2 SQIVND (reference sequence). The CDR3 spells CASSIRGAMNTEAFF. CDR3 in DNA: TGTGCCAGTAGTATAAGAGGGGCCATGAACACTGAAGCTTTCTTT.

The CDR3 sequence: CASRRDSYEQYF. The CDR3 DNA is TGCGCCAGCAGACGGGACTCCTACGAGCAGTACTTC. The chain uses TRBV10-1 and TRBJ2-7; possible D gene TRBD2, 5 bases. CDR3 size: 12 residues. V lost 6 bases, J lost 0 bases, and 6 bases lay in between. The germline CDR1 and CDR2 sequences are WNHNN and SYGVQD (reference sequence).

The chain uses TRBV20-1 and TRBJ1-2, with D hard to call. Trimming stripped 6 bases from V and 3 bases from J, with 8 bases between. Germline CDR1 reads DFQATT; CDR2 reads SNEGSKA (reference sequence). CDR3 size: 11 residues. The CDR3 spells CSAWTDYGYTF. Written as DNA, the CDR3 is TGCAGTGCATGGACGGACTATGGCTACACCTTC.

The sample holds one count of this clone. This chain uses TRBV7-2 with TRBJ2-5; D is uncertain. Trimming took off 1 base at V and 5 bases at J, with 8 bases between the two ends. The CDR3 runs 13 residues. Germline V gene lookup returns CDR1 SGHTA and CDR2 FQGNSA. The CDR3 coding sequence is TGTGCCAGCAGCTTAGGCAAAAGGGAGACCCAGTACTTC. This translates into CASSLGKRETQYF.

The CDR3 sequence: CASSLVRWREGSDEQFF. CDR3 nucleotides: TGTGCCAGCAGCTTAGTGCGTTGGCGGGAGGGGAGTGATGAGCAGTTCTTC. The rearrangement uses TRBV7-6 and TRBJ2-1; 9 bases are a match to TRBD2. CDR1 and CDR2 (germline): SGHVS, FNYEAQ. This CDR3 has 17 amino acids. V was clipped by 1 base and J by 8 bases; unmatched bases: 12.

Turning to this clone: One junction end disagrees with the germline gene, perhaps due to a read error. The chain carries TRBV7-8 and TRBJ1-4, with 7 positions matching TRBD1. Germline-derived CDR1 and CDR2 are SGHVS and FQNEAQ. This CDR3 contains 13 residues. CDR3 amino acids: CASSTDLGTDTNF. The DNA for the CDR3 is TGTGCCAGCAGCACGGACCTGGGGACAGATACTAATTTT.

The chain has TRBV6-6 and TRBJ2-7, with unresolved D. CDR1 is MNHNY and CDR2 is SVGAGI in the germline V gene (reference sequence). V shed 2 bases and J shed 0 bases, with 11 bases lying between them. The length of the CDR3 is 15 residues. Written as DNA, the CDR3 is TGTGCCAGCAGTTACCGAGGCGGCCACTCCTACGAGCAGTACTTC. Translation gives CASSYRGGHSYEQYF.

About this clone itself: One end of the junction varies from germline; a read error may be responsible. The genes are TRBV2 and TRBJ1-5, with D maybe TRBD1 (6 bases). From germline, CDR1 is SNHLY and CDR2 FYNNEI. The CDR3 is made up of 14 amino acids. CDR3 amino acids: CATSGDTANQPQHF. The CDR3 DNA sequence: TGTGCCACCAGTGGGGACACTGCCAATCAGCCCCAGCATTTT.

The DNA of the CDR3 is TGTGCCAGCAACCTGAAGGGGAGAAACACTGAAGCTTTCTTT. It translates to CASNLKGRNTEAFF. This chain connects TRBV6-1 to TRBJ1-1; tentatively, D is TRBD1 (5 bases). V lost 7 bases and J 2 bases, leaving 14 bases between the germline ends. The CDR3 totals 14 residues. Germline lookup yields CDR1 MNHNS and CDR2 SASEGT.

V usage is TRBV11-3 and J usage is TRBJ2-7; 7 nucleotides agree with TRBD2. Germline trimming cut 2 bases from V and 0 bases from J; bases unmatched to any gene: 10. Germline CDR1 SGHNT, CDR2 YENEEA. The CDR3 has 17 residues. The CDR3 DNA reads as TGTGCCAGCAGCTTAATGATCTCCGGGGGGTTCTCCTACGAGCAGTACTTC. This encodes CASSLMISGGFSYEQYF.

The V call is TRBV7-2, the J call TRBJ1-3, with TRBD1 matching over 9 bases. The length of the CDR3 is 17 residues. J was trimmed by 4 bases and V by 1 base; bases with no gene match: 8. The germline gives CDR1 SGHTA, CDR2 FQGNSA. CDR3 in DNA: TGTGCCAGCAGCTTAGTTGGCGGGACAGGGATCGGAAACACCATATATTTT. Its protein is CASSLVGGTGIGNTIYF. Full variable domain (outside the CDR3, taken from reference TRBV7-2 and TRBJ1-3): GAGVSQSPSNKVTEKGKDVELRCDPISGHTALYWYRQSLGQGLEFLIYFQGNSAPDKSGLPSDRFSAERTGGSVSTLTIQRTQQEDSAVYLCASSLVGGTGIGNTIYFGEGSWLTVV.

V and J are TRBV6-5 and TRBJ1-1; 9 nucleotides match TRBD1. CDR3 length: 14 residues. Germline V gene sequence: CDR1 MNHEY, CDR2 SVGAGI. J was trimmed by 5 bases and V by 6 bases; bases with no gene match: 7. The CDR3 spells CASSPPDRGTEAFF. The CDR3 DNA follows: TGTGCCAGCAGCCCCCCCGACAGGGGGACTGAAGCTTTCTTT.

V and J are TRBV19 and TRBJ1-2; 11 nucleotides agree with TRBD1. The CDR3 contains 15 residues. V lost 5 bases to trimming and J lost 7 bases; unmatched junction nucleotides: 9. Germline CDR1 reads LNHDA; CDR2 reads SQIVND (reference sequence). CDR3 DNA sequence: TGTGCCAGTAGTCAAACCCAGGACAGGGGGCTTGGCTACACCTTC. Translating it yields CASSQTQDRGLGYTF.

This clone occurred a few times. V gene TRBV10-3 combines with J gene TRBJ2-7; 8 positions agree with TRBD1. This CDR3 contains 15 residues. Trimming took 4 bases from V and 5 from J; bases not matched to a gene: 10. CDR1 ENHRY and CDR2 SYGVKD come from the germline V gene. The CDR3 DNA sequence: TGTGCCATCAGTGTCAACGGACAGGGTCGCCACGAGCAGTACTTC. This sequence encodes CAISVNGQGRHEQYF.

The chain joins TRBV10-3 to TRBJ2-3, with TRBD2 matching 8 bases. Germline V gene lookup returns CDR1 ENHRY and CDR2 SYGVKD. This CDR3 contains 14 residues. Trimming took 0 bases from V and 9 from J; bases not matched to a gene: 5. The DNA of the CDR3 is TGTGCCATCAGTGAGTCGGGAGGCGGGAGGACGCAGTATTTT. Its protein is CAISESGGGRTQYF.

The CDR3 loop is CASSLPGELFF. DNA of the CDR3: TGTGCCAGCAGTTTACCCGGGGAGCTGTTTTTT. The chain joins TRBV28 to TRBJ2-2, with unresolved D. Trimming pared 2 bases from V and 6 bases from J, leaving 1 base between. This CDR3 is built from 11 residues. Per the germline V gene, CDR1 is MDHEN and CDR2 is SYDVKM.

This sequence joins TRBV7-2 and TRBJ2-7, with 7 bases lining up with TRBD1. The CDR3 consists of 13 residues. Trimming removed 5 bases from V and 0 bases from J; junction bases left unmatched: 1. CDR1 is SGHTA and CDR2 is FQGNSA in the germline V gene. The CDR3 DNA is TGTGCCAGCAGCCGGGACAGCTCCTACGAGCAGTACTTC. Protein product: CASSRDSSYEQYF.

This chain's CDR3 is CASTSGRVGQPQHF. DNA for the CDR3: TGTGCCAGCACCAGTGGGAGGGTAGGGCAGCCCCAGCATTTT. The gene calls are TRBV28 and TRBJ1-5; D is unresolved. CDR3 length: 14 residues. Trimming removed 7 bases from V and 7 bases from J, with 17 bases in between. CDR1 is MDHEN, CDR2 SYDVKM, per germline.